This is a list of T cell receptor beta chains from one sample in a study of shared clonotypes between healthy human individuals. Produced via immunoSEQ multiplex PCR; TCRdb's table is partial and in-frame only. The table records fewer than 3 million clones, 85% to 95% of them present only once. The specimen sequenced was naive CD4+ T cells from PBMCs. These receptors were obtained from a man between 18 and 35 years old in good health. Some clones in this sample may be carry-over from other donors' samples. Each CDR3 is given with its conserved first and last residue. D genes are given only for firm matches. Clone size is given for some rows only: seen once, a few or many times, or a class if the clone is expanded.

TRBV4-3	15	TRBJ2-3	NA	TRBD2	TGCGCCAGCAGCTTAGGACTAGTCGGGGCAGATACGCAGTATTTT	CASSLGLVGADTQYF
TRBV7-6	12	TRBJ2-7	NA	NA	TGTGCCAGCAGCAGATTCGGGGACGAGCAGTACTTC	CASSRFGDEQYF
TRBV11-2	15	TRBJ1-2	NA	NA	TGTGCCAGCAGCTCTCTAACCAAATCGTTGGATGGCTACACCTTT	CASSSLTKSLDGYTF
TRBV11-1	13	TRBJ2-1	NA	NA	TGTGCCAGCAGCTTAGGTCGGTACAATGAGCAGTTCTTC	CASSLGRYNEQFF
TRBV9	15	TRBJ2-3	once	NA	TGTGCCAGCAGCCCCCACGGGGACCTCACAGATACGCAGTATTTT	CASSPHGDLTDTQYF
TRBV5-1	14	TRBJ2-3	NA	TRBD2	TGCGCCAGCAGTCTAGCGGGGAGCACAGATACGCAGTATTTT	CASSLAGSTDTQYF
TRBV7-2	16	TRBJ1-1	NA	TRBD1	TGTGCCAGCAGCTTACAAGGCAGGGGGCATAACACTGAAGCTTTCTTT	CASSLQGRGHNTEAFF
TRBV18	17	TRBJ1-2	NA	TRBD1	TGTGCCAGCTCACCACCGGGATTCAGGGGGCATAACTATGGCTACACCTTC	CASSPPGFRGHNYGYTF
TRBV7-2	17	TRBJ2-1	NA	TRBD2	TGTGCCAGCAGCTTAGAATCTAGCGGGCCCCGGCCCCATGAGCAGTTCTTC	CASSLESSGPRPHEQFF
TRBV7-2	18	TRBJ1-5	NA	TRBD1	TGTGCCAGCAGCTTAGCCCGGGACAGGGGCGATAGCAATCAGCCCCAGCATTTT	CASSLARDRGDSNQPQHF
TRBV29-1	13	TRBJ1-4	NA	TRBD1	TGCAGCGTTGGCAGGGGGGATAATGAAAAACTGTTTTTT	CSVGRGDNEKLFF
TRBV10-3	13	TRBJ1-4	NA	NA	TGTGCCATCAGCGGACTACAATGGGAAAAACTGTTTTTT	CAISGLQWEKLFF
TRBV28	17	TRBJ2-3	NA	TRBD2	TGTGCCAGCAGTTTAAACGCAGCGGGAGGTGGCTTGGATACGCAGTATTTT	CASSLNAAGGGLDTQYF